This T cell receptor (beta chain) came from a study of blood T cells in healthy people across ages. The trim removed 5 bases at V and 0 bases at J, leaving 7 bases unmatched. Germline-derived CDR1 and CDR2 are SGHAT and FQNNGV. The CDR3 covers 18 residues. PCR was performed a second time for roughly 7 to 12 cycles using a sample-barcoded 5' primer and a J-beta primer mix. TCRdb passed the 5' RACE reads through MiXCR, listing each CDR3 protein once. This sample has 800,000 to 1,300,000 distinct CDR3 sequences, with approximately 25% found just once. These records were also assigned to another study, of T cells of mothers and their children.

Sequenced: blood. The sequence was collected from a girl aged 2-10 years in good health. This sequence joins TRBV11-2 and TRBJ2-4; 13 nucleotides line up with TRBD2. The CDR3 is CASSMGLAGNIAKNIQYF. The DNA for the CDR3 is TGTGCCAGCAGCATGGGACTAGCGGGAAACATAGCCAAAAACATTCAGTACTTC.